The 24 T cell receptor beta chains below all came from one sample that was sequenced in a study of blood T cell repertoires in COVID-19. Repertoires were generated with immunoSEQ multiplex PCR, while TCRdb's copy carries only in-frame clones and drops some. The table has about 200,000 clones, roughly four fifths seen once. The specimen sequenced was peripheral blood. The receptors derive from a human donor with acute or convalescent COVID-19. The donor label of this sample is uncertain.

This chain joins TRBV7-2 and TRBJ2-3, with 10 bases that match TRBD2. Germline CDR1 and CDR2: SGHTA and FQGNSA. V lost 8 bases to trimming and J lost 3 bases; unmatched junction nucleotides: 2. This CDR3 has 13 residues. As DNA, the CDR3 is TGTGCCAGCCCTAGCGGGAGAACAGATACGCAGTATTTT. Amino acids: CASPSGRTDTQYF.

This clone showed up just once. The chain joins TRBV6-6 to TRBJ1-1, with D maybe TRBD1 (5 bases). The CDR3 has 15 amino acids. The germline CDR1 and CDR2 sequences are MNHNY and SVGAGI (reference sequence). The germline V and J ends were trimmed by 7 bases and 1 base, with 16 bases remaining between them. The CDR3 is CASTQGAGGNTEAFF. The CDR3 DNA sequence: TGTGCCAGCACCCAAGGGGCCGGCGGGAACACTGAAGCTTTCTTT.

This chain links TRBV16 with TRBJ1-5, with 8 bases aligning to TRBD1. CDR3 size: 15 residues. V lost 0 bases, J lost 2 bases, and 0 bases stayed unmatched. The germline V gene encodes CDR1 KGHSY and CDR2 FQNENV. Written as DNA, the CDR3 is TGTGCCAGCAGCCAATCGGGACAGGGCAATCAGCCCCAGCATTTT. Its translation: CASSQSGQGNQPQHF.

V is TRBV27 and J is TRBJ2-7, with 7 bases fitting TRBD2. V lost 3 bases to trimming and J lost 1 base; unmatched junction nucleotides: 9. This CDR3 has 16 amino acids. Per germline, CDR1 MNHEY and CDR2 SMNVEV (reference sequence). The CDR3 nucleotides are TGTGCCAGCAGTTTGAGAATGAGCGGGGTGTCCTACGAGCAGTACTTC. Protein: CASSLRMSGVSYEQYF.

CDR3 region: CASSIQGNSYNEQFF. As DNA, the CDR3 is TGTGCCAGCAGCATCCAGGGAAACTCCTACAATGAGCAGTTCTTC. The V and J genes are TRBV5-5 and TRBJ2-1, with D maybe TRBD1 (5 bases). Per germline, CDR1 SGHKS and CDR2 YYEKEE (reference sequence). The CDR3 has 15 residues. Trimming shortened V by 4 bases and J by 0 bases, and 11 bases separated the two germline ends. The full variable domain, with the rest looked up from reference TRBV5-5 and TRBJ2-1, is DAGVTQSPTHLIKTRGQQVTLRCSPISGHKSVSWYQQVLGQGPQFIFQYYEKEERGRGNFPDRFSARQFPNYSSELNVNALLLGDSALYLCASSIQGNSYNEQFFGPGTRLTVL.

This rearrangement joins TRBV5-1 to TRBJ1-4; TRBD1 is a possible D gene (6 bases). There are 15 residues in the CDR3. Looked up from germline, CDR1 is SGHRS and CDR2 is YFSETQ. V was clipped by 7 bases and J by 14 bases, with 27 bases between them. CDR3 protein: CASAQDSPRYGSLFF. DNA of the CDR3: TGCGCCAGCGCACAGGACAGTCCCCGTTATGGATCGCTGTTTTTT.

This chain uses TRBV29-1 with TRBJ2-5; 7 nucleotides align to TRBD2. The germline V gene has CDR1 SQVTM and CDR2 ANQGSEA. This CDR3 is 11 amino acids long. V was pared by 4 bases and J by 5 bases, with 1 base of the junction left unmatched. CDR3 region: CSVVSGETQYF. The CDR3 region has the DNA TGCAGCGTTGTTAGCGGGGAGACCCAGTACTTC. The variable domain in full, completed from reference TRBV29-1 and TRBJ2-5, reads SAVISQKPSRDICQRGTSLTIQCQVDSQVTMMFWYRQQPGQSLTLIATANQGSEATYESGFVIDKFPISRPNLTFSTLTVSNMSPEDSSIYLCSVVSGETQYFGPGTRLLVL.

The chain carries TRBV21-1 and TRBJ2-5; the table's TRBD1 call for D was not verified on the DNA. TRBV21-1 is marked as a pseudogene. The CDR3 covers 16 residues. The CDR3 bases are TGTGCCAGCAGCAAAAAGGACAGGTATGGGAAAGAGACCCAGTACTTC. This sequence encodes CASSKKDRYGKETQYF.

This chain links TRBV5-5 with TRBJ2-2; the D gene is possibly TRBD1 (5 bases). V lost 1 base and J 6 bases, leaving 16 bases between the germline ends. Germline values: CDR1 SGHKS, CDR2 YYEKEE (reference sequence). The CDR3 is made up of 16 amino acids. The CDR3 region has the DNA TGTGCCAGCAGCTTGATCGGTGGCAGGGTGGCCGGGGAGCTGTTTTTT. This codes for CASSLIGGRVAGELFF. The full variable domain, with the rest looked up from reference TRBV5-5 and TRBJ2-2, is DAGVTQSPTHLIKTRGQQVTLRCSPISGHKSVSWYQQVLGQGPQFIFQYYEKEERGRGNFPDRFSARQFPNYSSELNVNALLLGDSALYLCASSLIGGRVAGELFFGEGSRLTVL.

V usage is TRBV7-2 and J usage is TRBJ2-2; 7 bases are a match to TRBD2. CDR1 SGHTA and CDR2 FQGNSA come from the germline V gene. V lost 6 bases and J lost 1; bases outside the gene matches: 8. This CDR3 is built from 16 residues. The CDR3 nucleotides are TGTGCCAGCAGGTCCCAGGCTAGCGGGAACACCGGGGAGCTGTTTTTT. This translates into CASRSQASGNTGELFF.

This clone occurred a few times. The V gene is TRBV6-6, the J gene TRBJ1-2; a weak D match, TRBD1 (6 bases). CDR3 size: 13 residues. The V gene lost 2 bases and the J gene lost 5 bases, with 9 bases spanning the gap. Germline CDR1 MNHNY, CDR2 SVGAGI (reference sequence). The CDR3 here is CASSYGGAYGYTF. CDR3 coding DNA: TGTGCCAGCAGTTACGGGGGGGCTTATGGCTACACCTTC.

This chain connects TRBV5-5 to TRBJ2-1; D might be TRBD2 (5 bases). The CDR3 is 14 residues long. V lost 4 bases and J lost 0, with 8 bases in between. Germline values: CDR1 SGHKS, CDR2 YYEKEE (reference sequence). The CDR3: CASSPRDSYNEQFF. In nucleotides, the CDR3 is TGTGCCAGCAGCCCCCGGGACTCCTACAATGAGCAGTTCTTC.

The CDR3 DNA sequence: TGTGCCTGGAGTGGACAGTACACCGGGGAGCTGTTTTTT. This gives the protein CAWSGQYTGELFF. This chain joins TRBV30 and TRBJ2-2; D possibly corresponds to TRBD1 (5 bases). This CDR3 has 13 residues. The V end lost 1 base, the J end lost 3 bases, and 6 bases lay between the germline ends. Per the germline V gene, CDR1 is GTSNPN and CDR2 is SVGIG (reference sequence).

CDR3 loop: CASSSGGQIEQFF. CDR3 DNA sequence: TGTGCCAGCAGTTCAGGGGGGCAGATTGAGCAGTTCTTC. The chain joins TRBV28 to TRBJ2-1; perhaps TRBD1 as D (7 bases). Germline-derived CDR1 and CDR2 are MDHEN and SYDVKM. There are 13 residues in the CDR3. V lost 4 bases, J lost 9 bases, and 13 bases lay in between.

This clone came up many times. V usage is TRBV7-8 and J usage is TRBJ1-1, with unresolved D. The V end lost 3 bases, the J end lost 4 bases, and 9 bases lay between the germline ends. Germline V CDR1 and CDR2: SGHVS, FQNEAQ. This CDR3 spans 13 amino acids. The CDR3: CASSLRDGTEAFF. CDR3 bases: TGTGCCAGCAGCTTGAGGGATGGCACTGAAGCTTTCTTT.

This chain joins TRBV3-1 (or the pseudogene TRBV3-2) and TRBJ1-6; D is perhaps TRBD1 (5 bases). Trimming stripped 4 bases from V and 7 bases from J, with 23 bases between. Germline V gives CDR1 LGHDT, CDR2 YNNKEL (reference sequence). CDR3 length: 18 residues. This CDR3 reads CASSPRRQLAGANSPLHF. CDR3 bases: TGTGCCAGCAGCCCAAGAAGACAGTTGGCAGGCGCCAATTCACCCCTCCACTTT.

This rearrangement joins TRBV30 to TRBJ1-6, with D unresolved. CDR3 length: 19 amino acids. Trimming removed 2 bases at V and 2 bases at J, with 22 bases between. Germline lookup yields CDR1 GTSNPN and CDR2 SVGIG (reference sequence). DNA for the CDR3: TGTGCCTGGAGTCGGGCCGGACTGTCCCAGCGCACCTATAATTCACCCCTCCACTTT. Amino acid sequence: CAWSRAGLSQRTYNSPLHF. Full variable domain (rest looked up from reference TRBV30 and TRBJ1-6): SQTIHQWPATLVQPVGSPLSLECTVEGTSNPNLYWYRQAAGRGLQLLFYSVGIGQISSEVPQNLSASRPQDRQFILSSKKLLLSDSGFYLCAWSRAGLSQRTYNSPLHFGNGTRLTVT.

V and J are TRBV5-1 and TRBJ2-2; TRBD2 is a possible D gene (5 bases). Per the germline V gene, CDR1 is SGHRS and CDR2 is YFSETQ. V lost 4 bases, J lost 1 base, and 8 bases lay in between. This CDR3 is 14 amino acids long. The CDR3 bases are TGCGCCAGCAGCCCGGAGGTGAACACCGGGGAGCTGTTTTTT. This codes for CASSPEVNTGELFF.

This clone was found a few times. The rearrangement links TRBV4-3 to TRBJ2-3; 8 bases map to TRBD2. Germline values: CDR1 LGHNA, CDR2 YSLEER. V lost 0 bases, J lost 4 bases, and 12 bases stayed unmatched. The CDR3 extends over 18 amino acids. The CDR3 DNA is TGCGCCAGCAGCCAAGATGTGCAGAGCGGGAGCACCCCAGATACGCAGTATTTT. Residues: CASSQDVQSGSTPDTQYF.

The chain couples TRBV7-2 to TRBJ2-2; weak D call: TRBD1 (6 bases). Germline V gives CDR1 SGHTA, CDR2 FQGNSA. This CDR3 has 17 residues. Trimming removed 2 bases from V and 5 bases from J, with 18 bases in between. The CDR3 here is CASSLRVIGTGTGELFF. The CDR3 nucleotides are TGTGCCAGCAGCTTAAGGGTGATAGGAACAGGGACCGGGGAGCTGTTTTTT.

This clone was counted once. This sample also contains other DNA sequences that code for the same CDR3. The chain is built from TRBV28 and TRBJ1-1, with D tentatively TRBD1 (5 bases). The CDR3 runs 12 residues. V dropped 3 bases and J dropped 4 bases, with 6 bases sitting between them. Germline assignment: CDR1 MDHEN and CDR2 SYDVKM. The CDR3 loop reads CASSFRGTEAFF. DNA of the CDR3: TGTGCCAGCAGTTTTAGGGGCACTGAAGCTTTCTTT.

The CDR3 spells CASKGTGDYGYTF. In DNA, the CDR3 is TGTGCCAGCAAAGGGACAGGGGACTATGGCTACACCTTC. The rearrangement uses TRBV25-1 and TRBJ1-2, with 10 bases aligning to TRBD1. Germline values: CDR1 MGHDK, CDR2 SYGVNS. Unmatched junction bases numbered 2, after V lost 7 bases and J lost 3 bases. The CDR3 sequence is 13 residues long.

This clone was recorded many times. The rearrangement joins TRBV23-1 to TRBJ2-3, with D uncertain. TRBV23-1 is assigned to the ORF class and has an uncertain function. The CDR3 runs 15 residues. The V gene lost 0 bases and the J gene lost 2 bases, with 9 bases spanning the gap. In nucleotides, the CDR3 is TGCGCCAGCAGTCAATCAGAACAGTTCACAGATACGCAGTATTTT. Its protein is CASSQSEQFTDTQYF.

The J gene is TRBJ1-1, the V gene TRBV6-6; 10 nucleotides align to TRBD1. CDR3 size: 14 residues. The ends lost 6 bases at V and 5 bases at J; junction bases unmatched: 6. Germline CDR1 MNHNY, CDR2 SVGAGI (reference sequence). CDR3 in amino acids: CASSPGTGETEAFF. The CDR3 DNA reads TGTGCCAGCAGCCCGGGGACAGGGGAAACTGAAGCTTTCTTT.